The next 27 T cell receptor beta chains were all read from a single sample in a study of human T cells and chemical hapten exposure. TCRdb used MiXCR to reprocess the RACE reads, holding one entry per CDR3 protein. The table has 100,000 to 150,000 distinct CDR3 sequences, 13% seen once. Time point: pre-sensitization, week 0. Treatment described: therapeutic diphenylcyclopropenone sensitization with weekly scalp DPC. Here the sequenced sample was whole blood, taken in connection with sensitization to the hapten diphenylcyclopropenone (DPC). These receptors all come from a woman between 18 and 30 years old with alopecia areata. Some clones in this sample may be carry-over from other donors' samples.

This clonotype was detected only a few times. The chain employs TRBV27 and TRBJ2-7; D is possibly TRBD1 or TRBD2 (5 bases each). Germline V gene data show CDR1 as MNHEY and CDR2 as SMNVEV (reference sequence). V was clipped by 10 bases and J by 2 bases, with 27 bases between them. The CDR3 has 17 amino acids. In DNA form, the CDR3 reads TGTGCCACCGGCCCTATTCGACTACGGGACCGAACCTACGAGCAGTACTTC. This sequence encodes CATGPIRLRDRTYEQYF.

By its share, this clonotype is medium-sized (0.01 to 0.1%). The V call is TRBV29-1, the J call TRBJ2-3, with no clear D. Germline V lookup: CDR1 SQVTM, CDR2 ANQGSEA. The CDR3 contains 11 residues. Trimming took off 1 base at V and 4 bases at J, with 3 bases between the two ends. This CDR3 is CSVEGADTQYF. The CDR3 DNA follows: TGCAGCGTTGAAGGGGCAGATACGCAGTATTTT.

The rearrangement uses TRBV2 and TRBJ1-1; tentatively, D is TRBD1 (6 bases). Trimming stripped 5 bases from V and 1 base from J, with 14 bases between. Germline V gene data show CDR1 as SNHLY and CDR2 as FYNNEI. This CDR3 contains 15 residues. CDR3 loop: CASSLQGLGNTEAFF. The CDR3, as DNA: TGTGCCAGCAGTCTACAGGGCCTAGGGAACACTGAAGCTTTCTTT.

V is TRBV2 and J is TRBJ1-2; D is unresolved. Per the germline V gene, CDR1 is SNHLY and CDR2 is FYNNEI. The CDR3 runs to 10 residues. The ends were cut back, 8 bases at V and 4 bases at J, with 5 bases in the middle. In nucleotides, the CDR3 is TGTGCCAGCGGGCTCTATGGCTACACCTTC. Encoded protein: CASGLYGYTF.

This clonotype was seen a handful of times. This sequence joins TRBV6-4 and TRBJ2-1, with 9 bases aligning to TRBD2. Germline V gives CDR1 MRHNA, CDR2 SNTAGT. CDR3 length equals 15 residues. V trimming: 4 bases; J trimming: 5 bases; junction bases outside the gene matches: 6. CDR3 in DNA: TGTGCCAGCAGTGTGCGGCTAGCGGGAAACAATGAGCAGTTCTTC. It encodes CASSVRLAGNNEQFF.

There are many counts of this clonotype. The chain uses TRBV7-7 and TRBJ1-4; a possible D gene is TRBD1 (6 bases). CDR1 SSHAT and CDR2 FNYEAQ come from the germline V gene (reference sequence). The V gene lost 5 bases and the J gene lost 4 bases, with 11 bases spanning the gap. The CDR3 length is 14 residues. The DNA for the CDR3 is TGTGCCAGCAGCCCACAGGGCTTTAATGAAAAACTGTTTTTT. Its protein is CASSPQGFNEKLFF.

This clonotype has a handful of counts. The CDR3 nucleotides are TGTGCCAGCAGCTTAGAATCGGGGATGGGGCCCCTCCACTTT. Encoded protein: CASSLESGMGPLHF. V and J are TRBV11-2 and TRBJ1-6; unclear D gene. CDR3 size: 14 residues. Germline V gene sequence: CDR1 SGHAT, CDR2 FQNNGV. V was clipped by 0 bases and J by 13 bases, with 13 bases between them.

This clonotype was detected only a few times. The V gene is TRBV24-1, the J gene TRBJ1-2; possibly TRBD1 for D (5 bases). Trimming stripped 7 bases from V and 4 bases from J, with 9 bases between. The CDR3 is 12 residues long. In germline, CDR1 is KGHDR, CDR2 SFDVKD. CDR3 nucleotides: TGTGCCACCAGGGACAAGGGCTATGGCTACACCTTC. Its protein product is CATRDKGYGYTF.

This clonotype has just a few counts. The rearrangement links TRBV29-1 to TRBJ1-5; 7 nucleotides match TRBD1. The CDR3 totals 13 residues. CDR1 is SQVTM and CDR2 is ANQGSEA in the germline V gene. The trim removed 8 bases at V and 7 bases at J, leaving 11 bases unmatched. The CDR3 loop is CSFQTGLGQPQHF. CDR3 in DNA: TGCAGCTTTCAGACAGGGTTGGGGCAGCCCCAGCATTTT.

On this clonotype itself: One end of the junction does not line up with germline, which may come from a read error. The gene calls are TRBV5-1 and TRBJ1-1; 9 positions agree with TRBD1. This CDR3 spans 14 amino acids. CDR1 is SGHRS, CDR2 YFSETQ, per germline. The CDR3 sequence: CASSWDRANAEAFF. The CDR3 bases are TGCGCCAGCAGCTGGGACAGGGCGAACGCTGAAGCTTTCTTT. Complete variable domain (other parts from reference TRBV5-1 and TRBJ1-1): KAGVTQTPRYLIKTRGQQVTLSCSPISGHRSVSWYQQTPGQGLQFLFEYFSETQRNKGNFPGRFSGRQFSNSRSEMNVSTLELGDSALYLCASSWDRANAEAFFGQGTRLTVV.

In its sample, this clonotype was seen a few times. The chain has TRBV7-9 and TRBJ2-7; D is unresolved. CDR1 is SEHNR and CDR2 is FQNEAQ in the germline V gene (reference sequence). The V and J ends lost 1 base and 0 bases respectively, with 13 bases between them. The CDR3 runs 16 residues. The CDR3 reads CASSLDLGGPSYEQYF. CDR3 sequence (DNA): TGTGCCAGCAGCTTAGATCTCGGCGGACCCTCCTACGAGCAGTACTTC.

This sequence joins TRBV6-7 and TRBJ1-5; TRBD1 is a possible D gene (6 bases). TRBV6-7 counts as an open reading frame of uncertain function. The CDR3 is made up of 17 amino acids. The germline V and J ends were trimmed by 6 bases and 0 bases, with 18 bases remaining between them. CDR3 region: CASSCDGTINSNQPQHF. The CDR3 DNA sequence: TGTGCCAGCAGCTGCGACGGGACAATTAATAGCAATCAGCCCCAGCATTTT.

V is TRBV6-6 and J is TRBJ1-2, with 9 bases matching TRBD1. CDR1 is MNHNY, CDR2 SVGAGI, per germline (reference sequence). With 7 bases clipped from V and 3 bases from J, the junction kept 6 bases outside the gene matches. This CDR3 is 14 amino acids long. Here the CDR3 DNA reads TGTGCCAGCACCCGGGACAGGGCTGACTATGGCTACACCTTC. Translated, it gives CASTRDRADYGYTF.

This clonotype was found many times. The chain is built from TRBV29-1 and TRBJ1-1; D might be TRBD1 (5 bases). Trimming took off 6 bases at V and 7 bases at J, with 15 bases between the two ends. The germline CDR1 and CDR2 sequences are SQVTM and ANQGSEA. The CDR3 contains 12 residues. The DNA of the CDR3 is TGCAGCGTCCCGCACAGGAGCGGTGAAGCTTTCTTT. Translating it yields CSVPHRSGEAFF.

This clonotype has ten or more counts. This chain joins TRBV9 and TRBJ1-2; 9 bases line up with TRBD1. V dropped 2 bases and J dropped 3; count of bases not matched to a gene: 8. The V gene's germline CDR1 is SGDLS and CDR2 YYNGEE. The CDR3 is 16 amino acids. The CDR3 is CASSVSGTGRYYGYTF. DNA for the CDR3: TGTGCCAGCAGCGTTTCCGGGACAGGGAGGTACTATGGCTACACCTTC.

The CDR3 DNA reads as TGTGCCAGCAGTTTCAATGGCTACACCTTC. Protein sequence: CASSFNGYTF. This chain connects TRBV28 to TRBJ1-2; D gene ambiguous. Germline V lookup: CDR1 MDHEN, CDR2 SYDVKM. The V and J ends lost 3 bases and 6 bases respectively, with 2 bases between them. The CDR3 extends over 10 amino acids.

This clonotype turned up a few times. The chain combines TRBV7-9 with TRBJ1-1; D call uncertain. CDR1 and CDR2 from the germline V gene are SEHNR and FQNEAQ (reference sequence). The CDR3 contains 15 residues. Trimming cost V 2 bases and J 3 bases, with 13 bases left between them. CDR3 sequence reads: CASSLTDTRDTEAFF. CDR3 coding DNA: TGTGCCAGCAGCTTAACCGATACCCGGGACACTGAAGCTTTCTTT.

The rearrangement uses TRBV19 and TRBJ2-7; D is possibly TRBD1 (6 bases). The CDR3 is 13 amino acids. Deletions cut 4 bases from V and 5 bases from J, with 12 bases between. Germline assignment: CDR1 LNHDA and CDR2 SQIVND (reference sequence). CDR3 sequence (DNA): TGTGCCAGTAGTACAGGACAGTCCGACGAGCAGTACTTC. Protein product: CASSTGQSDEQYF.

This clonotype showed up many times. V is TRBV5-4 and J is TRBJ1-1; D gene uncertain. The V and J ends lost 2 bases and 1 base respectively, with 6 bases between them. The CDR3 is made up of 13 amino acids. The germline gives CDR1 SGHNT, CDR2 YYREEE (reference sequence). The CDR3 is CASSFAGNTEAFF. The CDR3 region has the DNA TGTGCCAGCAGCTTCGCTGGGAACACTGAAGCTTTCTTT.

This clonotype was observed a handful of times. V and J are TRBV7-6 and TRBJ2-1; 7 bases line up with TRBD2. Unmatched junction bases numbered 4, after V lost 2 bases and J lost 0 bases. The germline V gene has CDR1 SGHVS and CDR2 FNYEAQ. The length of the CDR3 is 16 residues. CDR3 bases: TGTGCCAGCAGCTTACTGCGGGGGAGCTCCTACAATGAGCAGTTCTTC. Protein product: CASSLLRGSSYNEQFF.

The table lists this clonotype with a few counts. V and J are TRBV3-1 and TRBJ2-1; D uncertain. Germline CDR1 and CDR2: LGHDT and YNNKEL (reference sequence). Trimming removed 3 bases at V and 3 bases at J, with 15 bases between. CDR3 length: 16 amino acids. In DNA, the CDR3 is TGTGCCAGCAGCCATTACTTGGGCGGAATCTACAATGAGCAGTTCTTC. Its translation: CASSHYLGGIYNEQFF.

This clonotype was found many times. The rearrangement uses TRBV7-2 and TRBJ1-4; 9 nucleotides agree with TRBD1. There are 16 residues in the CDR3. After removal of 1 base from V and 0 bases from J, the junction contained 0 bases not matched to a gene. Germline V CDR1 and CDR2: SGHTA, FQGNSA. CDR3 sequence (DNA): TGTGCCAGCAGCTTAGGACAGGGGGCAACTAATGAAAAACTGTTTTTT. It specifies CASSLGQGATNEKLFF.

This clonotype was observed many times. V usage is TRBV9 and J usage is TRBJ1-4; 7 positions match TRBD1. The CDR3 loop spans 14 amino acids. V was pared by 4 bases and J by 7 bases, with 7 bases of the junction left unmatched. Per germline, CDR1 SGDLS and CDR2 YYNGEE. The CDR3 nucleotides read TGTGCCAGCAGCTCGGGACAGTGGGGTGAAAAACTGTTTTTT. Translation: CASSSGQWGEKLFF. Full variable domain (missing parts from reference TRBV9 and TRBJ1-4): DSGVTQTPKHLITATGQRVTLRCSPRSGDLSVYWYQQSLDQGLQFLIQYYNGEERAKGNILERFSAQQFPDLHSELNLSSLELGDSALYFCASSSGQWGEKLFFGSGTQLSVL.

The genes are TRBV4-3 and TRBJ1-4; D possibly corresponds to TRBD1 (5 bases). Germline CDR1 LGHNA, CDR2 YSLEER. This CDR3 comprises 19 residues. The V end was cut by 0 bases, the J end by 0 bases, with 17 bases between. The CDR3 bases are TGCGCCAGCAGCCAAGAGAAGCGAGCCGAGGGGACAACTAATGAAAAACTGTTTTTT. Protein product: CASSQEKRAEGTTNEKLFF.

The sample holds many counts of this clonotype. The genes are TRBV12-3 or TRBV12-4 and TRBJ2-7; 7 nucleotides line up with TRBD1. This CDR3 has 13 residues. Trimming took 6 bases from V and 4 from J; bases not matched to a gene: 6. CDR3 DNA: TGTGCCAGCAGCTTCGGACAGGTTTACGAGCAGTACTTC. Protein product: CASSFGQVYEQYF.

In this sample, this clonotype turned up a few times. The chain has TRBV6-2 or TRBV6-3 and TRBJ2-1; TRBD2 might be the D (5 bases). Trimming removed 5 bases at V and 12 bases at J, with 14 bases between. This CDR3 spans 12 amino acids. The germline V gene encodes CDR1 MNHEY and CDR2 SVGEGT. The DNA of the CDR3 is TGTGCCAGCAGTCTCCTAGACTATGGGCAGTTCTTC. It translates to CASSLLDYGQFF.

V usage is TRBV27 and J usage is TRBJ1-5; no reliable D call. This CDR3 region has 13 residues. Germline V gene data show CDR1 as MNHEY and CDR2 as SMNVEV (reference sequence). V lost 2 bases and J lost 7, with 9 bases in between. CDR3 sequence reads: CASSLGGWQPQHF. CDR3 coding DNA: TGTGCCAGCAGTTTAGGTGGATGGCAGCCCCAGCATTTT.